Listed here are 21 T cell receptor beta chains from one sample, sequenced in a study of control samples from healthy donors and cancer patients. Assay: immunoSEQ multiplex PCR; the TCRdb copy retains only in-frame clones and omits some. The sample holds about 200,000 clones. The sample consisted of blood. Receptor source: a woman aged 25 to 39 in good health.

The genes are TRBV5-4 and TRBJ1-2, with D hard to call. The germline CDR1 and CDR2 sequences are SGHNT and YYREEE (reference sequence). Trimming left V 0 bases short and J 1 base short, with 10 bases between. The CDR3 has 15 residues. Written as DNA, the CDR3 is TGTGCCAGCAGCTTGGGCCCAGTCCTTAACTATGGCTACACCTTC. Protein product: CASSLGPVLNYGYTF. The full variable domain, rest sourced from reference TRBV5-4 and TRBJ1-2, is ETGVTQSPTHLIKTRGQQVTLRCSSQSGHNTVSWYQQALGQGPQFIFQYYREEENGRGNFPPRFSGLQFPNYSSELNVNALELDDSALYLCASSLGPVLNYGYTFGSGTRLTVV.

The J gene is TRBJ1-2, the V gene TRBV28; D uncertain. The V end lost 5 bases, the J end lost 4 bases, and 11 bases lay between the germline ends. The CDR3 length is 13 residues. Germline V gene sequence: CDR1 MDHEN, CDR2 SYDVKM. CDR3 in DNA: TGTGCCAGCAGTGAAGGGTTCGCCTATGGCTACACCTTC. This gives the protein CASSEGFAYGYTF.

V and J are TRBV6-7 and TRBJ1-3; 7 bases align to TRBD1. TRBV6-7 is known as an ORF, though its function is uncertain. The CDR3 loop spans 16 amino acids. The junction had 10 bases not matched to a gene; V was cut back by 6 bases and J by 2 bases. The CDR3 protein is CASSYRGKGPGNTIYF. DNA for the CDR3: TGTGCCAGCAGCTACAGGGGAAAAGGACCTGGAAACACCATATATTTT.

This chain connects TRBV28 to TRBJ1-1, with 7 nucleotides matching TRBD1. CDR1 and CDR2 (germline): MDHEN, SYDVKM. The CDR3 is made up of 15 amino acids. The trim removed 7 bases at V and 0 bases at J, leaving 8 bases unmatched. This CDR3 is CASTPGQLMNTEAFF. The CDR3 DNA follows: TGTGCCAGCACCCCGGGACAGTTAATGAACACTGAAGCTTTCTTT.

J is TRBJ1-4 and V is TRBV2; tentatively, D is TRBD1 (5 bases). The CDR3 totals 16 residues. Trimming took 9 bases from V and 2 from J, leaving 19 bases between them. Germline CDR1 reads SNHLY; CDR2 reads FYNNEI. CDR3: CARQTAAGSTNEKLFF. CDR3 sequence (DNA): TGTGCCAGACAGACCGCTGCAGGGTCGACTAATGAAAAACTGTTTTTT.

The V gene is TRBV19, the J gene TRBJ2-3, with TRBD1 matching 9 bases. Germline-derived CDR1 and CDR2 are LNHDA and SQIVND (reference sequence). With 8 bases clipped from V and 2 bases from J, the junction kept 5 bases outside the gene matches. The CDR3 consists of 14 residues. CDR3 region: CASRDRANTDTQYF. The CDR3 DNA follows: TGTGCCAGTCGGGACAGGGCGAACACAGATACGCAGTATTTT. Complete variable domain (other parts from reference TRBV19 and TRBJ2-3): DGGITQSPKYLFRKEGQNVTLSCEQNLNHDAMYWYRQDPGQGLRLIYYSQIVNDFQKGDIAEGYSVSREKKESFPLTVTSAQKNPTAFYLCASRDRANTDTQYFGPGTRLTVL.

This rearrangement joins TRBV27 to TRBJ1-2; D perhaps matches TRBD1 (5 bases). V shed 4 bases and J shed 3 bases, with 12 bases lying between them. Germline CDR1 reads MNHEY; CDR2 reads SMNVEV (reference sequence). CDR3 length equals 14 residues. CDR3: CASSSGGQHYGYTF. The CDR3 coding sequence is TGTGCCAGCAGTTCTGGGGGTCAGCACTATGGCTACACCTTC.

Details on this clone: The sample carries other DNA sequences with the same CDR3. The CDR3 DNA is TGTGCCATCAGCGGGGTGGGGGGGGGCAATCAGCCCCAGCATTTT. This translates into CAISGVGGGNQPQHF. The V and J genes are TRBV10-3 and TRBJ1-5; the D gene is possibly TRBD1 (5 bases). The CDR3 covers 15 residues. Germline values: CDR1 ENHRY, CDR2 SYGVKD. V was pared by 6 bases and J by 2 bases, with 14 bases between.

The genes are TRBV7-9 and TRBJ1-2; unclear D gene. The V gene lost 2 bases and the J gene lost 2 bases, with 6 bases spanning the gap. This CDR3 region has 13 residues. Per germline, CDR1 SEHNR and CDR2 FQNEAQ (reference sequence). CDR3: CASSLSVNYGYTF. In nucleotides, the CDR3 is TGTGCCAGCAGCTTAAGCGTGAACTATGGCTACACCTTC.

This rearrangement joins TRBV27 to TRBJ1-2; TRBD1 might be the D (5 bases). This CDR3 contains 15 residues. The germline gives CDR1 MNHEY, CDR2 SMNVEV (reference sequence). V was clipped by 5 bases and J by 6 bases, with 19 bases between them. The CDR3 sequence is CASSRSLSGGDGYTF. The CDR3 DNA sequence: TGTGCCAGCAGTCGTTCTCTAAGCGGGGGGGATGGCTACACCTTC.

The CDR3 loop reads CASSLGTGYYGYTF. Written as DNA, the CDR3 is TGTGCCAGCAGTTTAGGGACAGGTTACTATGGCTACACCTTC. This chain links TRBV28 with TRBJ1-2; 8 bases align to TRBD1. J was trimmed by 3 bases and V by 2 bases; bases with no gene match: 2. Germline CDR1 MDHEN, CDR2 SYDVKM. This CDR3 spans 14 amino acids.

The chain couples TRBV19 to TRBJ1-1; 9 bases line up with TRBD1. Unmatched junction bases numbered 7, after V lost 6 bases and J lost 5 bases. The CDR3 has 14 residues. Germline loops: CDR1 LNHDA, CDR2 SQIVND (reference sequence). Written as DNA, the CDR3 is TGTGCCAGTAGGATGGACAGGGGAGGTACTGAAGCTTTCTTT. Its translation is CASRMDRGGTEAFF.

This chain links TRBV7-9 with TRBJ1-6; no definite D call. The CDR3 spans 13 residues. V was trimmed by 2 bases and J by 9 bases, leaving 8 bases between them. Germline CDR1 SEHNR, CDR2 FQNEAQ (reference sequence). The CDR3 DNA follows: TGTGCCAGCAGCTTAAACCTCTTTTCACCCCTCCACTTT. Protein: CASSLNLFSPLHF.

The CDR3 region has the DNA TGTGCCAGCAGCCTTTACGGACAGGGCCTGCAGCCCCAGCATTTT. This sequence encodes CASSLYGQGLQPQHF. This chain joins TRBV6-2 or TRBV6-3 and TRBJ1-5; 8 bases match TRBD1. With V trimmed by 6 bases and J by 7 bases, 11 bases remained unmatched. This CDR3 is 15 amino acids long. Germline CDR1 reads MNHEY; CDR2 reads SVGEGT.

The chain has TRBV4-1 and TRBJ2-1; 7 bases are shared with TRBD2. The CDR3 has 16 amino acids. CDR1 is MGHRA and CDR2 is YSYEKL in the germline V gene. J was trimmed by 0 bases and V by 0 bases; bases with no gene match: 2. CDR3 amino acids: CASSQDGGGSYNEQFF. The DNA of the CDR3 is TGCGCCAGCAGCCAAGACGGCGGGGGCTCCTACAATGAGCAGTTCTTC.

The chain combines TRBV3-1 (or the pseudogene TRBV3-2) with TRBJ2-2; 12 bases are a match to TRBD2. V shed 1 base, J shed 4 bases, and the junction held 4 bases outside the gene matches. The CDR3 sequence is 17 residues long. Per the germline V gene, CDR1 is LGHDT and CDR2 is YNNKEL (reference sequence). The CDR3 is CASSQVRLAGATGELFF. Written as DNA, the CDR3 is TGTGCCAGCAGCCAAGTCCGACTAGCGGGGGCCACCGGGGAGCTGTTTTTT.

V gene TRBV27 combines with J gene TRBJ2-2, with D tentatively TRBD1 (6 bases). From germline, CDR1 is MNHEY and CDR2 SMNVEV (reference sequence). This CDR3 is 14 amino acids long. V lost 7 bases and J 4 bases, leaving 13 bases between the germline ends. The CDR3 coding sequence is TGTGCCAGCACCCCGGGACACCCCACCGGGGAGCTGTTTTTT. Its protein product is CASTPGHPTGELFF.

V gene TRBV5-1 combines with J gene TRBJ2-5; 8 bases line up with TRBD2. CDR3 length equals 15 residues. CDR1 and CDR2 (germline): SGHRS, YFSETQ. Unmatched junction bases numbered 11, after V lost 4 bases and J lost 6 bases. CDR3 residues: CASSAGTRGSKTQYF. In DNA form, the CDR3 reads TGCGCCAGCAGCGCCGGGACTAGGGGATCGAAGACCCAGTACTTC.

The chain couples TRBV5-4 to TRBJ2-5; TRBD1 matches at 7 bases. V trimming: 2 bases; J trimming: 3 bases; junction bases outside the gene matches: 7. Germline lookup yields CDR1 SGHNT and CDR2 YYREEE (reference sequence). CDR3 length: 15 residues. CDR3 nucleotide sequence: TGTGCCAGCAGCTTTGGGGGACAGCGCAAAGAGACCCAGTACTTC. Its translation: CASSFGGQRKETQYF.

The chain employs TRBV6-5 and TRBJ1-1; tentative D call: TRBD1 (6 bases). The CDR3 covers 14 residues. Germline V gene lookup returns CDR1 MNHEY and CDR2 SVGAGI. V lost 6 bases, J lost 3 bases, and 14 bases lay in between. The CDR3 nucleotides are TGTGCCAGCAGGCGAGCTTACAGGGACACTGAAGCTTTCTTT. Translated: CASRRAYRDTEAFF.

This rearrangement joins TRBV5-1 to TRBJ2-2; a weak D match, TRBD2 (7 bases). The V end was cut by 4 bases, the J end by 1 base, with 11 bases between. The CDR3 length is 15 residues. Germline CDR1 is SGHRS and CDR2 is YFSETQ. CDR3 in DNA: TGCGCCAGCAGCGCGGGGGCCTTGAACACCGGGGAGCTGTTTTTT. Protein sequence: CASSAGALNTGELFF.